The rows below give T cell receptor beta chains drawn from one sample of a study of shared clonotypes between healthy human individuals. Using immunoSEQ multiplex PCR, the repertoire was profiled, and TCRdb retains in-frame clones only, with some absent. Of about 1,900,000 clones in the sample, approximately 94% were seen once. The sequenced sample consisted of naive CD8+ T cells sorted from blood. These receptors were taken from a young man in good health. Each CDR3 is given with its conserved first and last residue. Each record gives: clone size, CDR3 length, V gene, D gene, J gene, CDR3 DNA, CDR3 protein. D genes are given only for firm matches. Not all rows give a size; the values are once, few, many and, for expanded clones, a class.

NA	15	TRBV2	TRBD1	TRBJ1-2	TGTGCCAGCAGTGAAGGGGGGACAGCATTTTATGGCTACACCTTC	CASSEGGTAFYGYTF
NA	17	TRBV6-8	TRBD2	TRBJ2-2	TGTGCCAGCAGTCCCCCAGTGGCGGGAGCCAACACCGGGGAGCTGTTTTTT	CASSPPVAGANTGELFF
NA	18	TRBV4-1	TRBD2	TRBJ2-3	TGCGCCAGCAGCCAGCCGACTAGCGGGGGGCCTAGCACAGATACGCAGTATTTT	CASSQPTSGGPSTDTQYF
NA	10	TRBV6-1	NA	TRBJ2-7	TGTGCCAGCCGGTTGTACGAGCAGTACTTC	CASRLYEQYF
NA	15	TRBV11-2	TRBD2	TRBJ2-1	TGTGCCAGCAGCTTAGAAGCGGGAGGGTATTATGAGCAGTTCTTC	CASSLEAGGYYEQFF
NA	13	TRBV4-1	NA	TRBJ2-2	TGCGCCAGCAGCTCTGCCGTGGTCGGGGAGCTGTTTTTT	CASSSAVVGELFF
NA	17	TRBV4-2	NA	TRBJ1-4	TGTGCCAGCAGCCAAGATTTTAGCAGGGCAACTAATGAAAAACTGTTTTTT	CASSQDFSRATNEKLFF
once	14	TRBV4-1	NA	TRBJ1-1	TGCGCCAGCAGCCAAGACTCAGGAATTACTGAAGCTTTCTTT	CASSQDSGITEAFF
NA	16	TRBV14	TRBD1	TRBJ1-2	TGTGCCAGCAGCCAAGCGTCAGGACAGGGGGACTATGGCTACACCTTC	CASSQASGQGDYGYTF
NA	15	TRBV30	NA	TRBJ2-1	TGTGCCTGGACCCAGGGGGGGGGTTCCTACAATGAGCAGTTCTTC	CAWTQGGGSYNEQFF
NA	12	TRBV7-9	NA	TRBJ2-7	TGTGCCAGCAGCCTCAAGGGTTACGAGCAGTACTTC	CASSLKGYEQYF
NA	14	TRBV5-6	NA	TRBJ2-7	TGTGCCAGCAGCTCCGCAGGGAGCTCCTACGAGCAGTACTTC	CASSSAGSSYEQYF
NA	13	TRBV28	NA	TRBJ2-5	TGTGCCAGCCGGGGGCGGGGCCAAGAGACCCAGTACTTC	CASRGRGQETQYF
NA	16	TRBV5-4	TRBD1	TRBJ1-6	TGTGCCAGCAGCGACGATGGTTGGACAGGGGTTTCACCCCTCCACTTT	CASSDDGWTGVSPLHF
NA	14	TRBV5-4	NA	TRBJ2-7	TGTGCCAGCAGATCGACATTGACTGCCTACGAGCAGTACTTC	CASRSTLTAYEQYF
NA	17	TRBV19	NA	TRBJ2-2	TGTGCCAGTAGTATAGACGGTGAGGGCTCTAACACCGGGGAGCTGTTTTTT	CASSIDGEGSNTGELFF
NA	15	TRBV5-6	NA	TRBJ2-6	TGTGCCAGCAGCGTGGCAGGGTCTGGGGCCAACGTCCTGACTTTC	CASSVAGSGANVLTF
NA	14	TRBV30	TRBD2	TRBJ2-1	TGTGCCTGGACGAGCGGGGGCTCCTACAATGAGCAGTTCTTC	CAWTSGGSYNEQFF
once	15	TRBV9	TRBD1	TRBJ2-5	TGTGCCAGCAGCGTTACACAGGGGGCCGGGGAGACCCAGTACTTC	CASSVTQGAGETQYF
NA	17	TRBV9	TRBD2	TRBJ2-5	TGTGCCAGCAGCCCCGGACTAGCGGGGGCCCGGGGGGAGACCCAGTACTTC	CASSPGLAGARGETQYF
NA	13	TRBV7-7	NA	TRBJ2-7	TGTGCTAGCAGCTTAGAGCCCGATTACGAGCAGTACTTC	CASSLEPDYEQYF
once	14	TRBV27	TRBD1	TRBJ1-6	TGTGCCAGCAGCGGGGTCCAGGGGGGTTCACCCCTCCACTTT	CASSGVQGGSPLHF
NA	15	TRBV9	TRBD1	TRBJ1-2	TGTGCCAGCAGCGTAGGGGACAGCCTAAACTATGGCTACACCTTC	CASSVGDSLNYGYTF
NA	12	TRBV7-3	NA	TRBJ2-2	TGTGCCAGCAGCTTCGCCGACGGGGAGCTGTTTTTT	CASSFADGELFF
NA	18	TRBV2	NA	TRBJ1-2	TGTGCCAGCTTGGGGGGGTTCATCTTACGTCAAGCTAACTATGGCTACACCTTC	CASLGGFILRQANYGYTF
NA	16	TRBV4-3	TRBD1	TRBJ2-7	TGCGCCAGCAGCCAAGAATGGTGGGACAGCTCCTACGAGCAGTACTTC	CASSQEWWDSSYEQYF
NA	13	TRBV10-2	TRBD2	TRBJ2-3	TGCGCCAGCAGTGATGATAGCGGGCTTGAGGAGTATTTT	CASSDDSGLEEYF
once	15	TRBV9	NA	TRBJ2-2	TGTGCCAGCAGCGTAGACTACGGAAGCACCGGGGAGCTGTTTTTT	CASSVDYGSTGELFF
NA	15	TRBV2	NA	TRBJ1-4	TGTGCCAGCAGTGATGGTAGGGGGGCTAATGAAAAACTGTTTTTT	CASSDGRGANEKLFF
few	14	TRBV28	TRBD1	TRBJ1-5	TGTGCCAGCAGTATTACAGGGGCCAGTCAGCCCCAGCATTTT	CASSITGASQPQHF
NA	16	TRBV6-1	TRBD2	TRBJ2-1	TGTGCCAGCAGTGACCGACTAGCGGGATCCCACAATGAGCAGTTCTTC	CASSDRLAGSHNEQFF
NA	16	TRBV21-1	NA	TRBJ1-3	TGTGCCAGCAGCAAAGGACAGCCCGGCTCTGGAAACACCATATATTTT	CASSKGQPGSGNTIYF
NA	14	TRBV27	NA	TRBJ1-2	TGTGCCAGCAAGAGTGAGGGCGCTAACTATGGCTACACCTTC	CASKSEGANYGYTF
NA	14	TRBV11-2	TRBD1	TRBJ2-7	TGTGCCAGCAGCCCGAGGGACAGCTCCTACGAGCAGTACTTC	CASSPRDSSYEQYF
NA	13	TRBV7-8	NA	TRBJ1-1	TGTGCCAGCAGCCCGGGGGGGAACACTGAAGCTTTCTTT	CASSPGGNTEAFF
NA	14	TRBV5-6	NA	TRBJ2-2	TGTGCCAGCGAATTGGTAGGGGACACCGGGGAGCTGTTTTTT	CASELVGDTGELFF
NA	14	TRBV7-9	NA	TRBJ2-5	TGTGCCAGCAGCTCCTCCGGGGCACAAGAGACCCAGTACTTC	CASSSSGAQETQYF
NA	16	TRBV13	TRBD1	TRBJ2-7	TGTGCCAGCAGCTGGACCAGCCCGGGACAGGGTGACGAGCAGTACTTC	CASSWTSPGQGDEQYF
NA	16	TRBV5-5	TRBD2	TRBJ2-1	TGTGCCAGCAGCTTGCGGGTAGCGGGGGGCTACAATGAGCAGTTCTTC	CASSLRVAGGYNEQFF
NA	16	TRBV4-1	NA	TRBJ1-2	TGCGCCAGCAGCCAAGATGAGGCAGGGGAGGACTATGGCTACACCTTC	CASSQDEAGEDYGYTF
NA	16	TRBV9	NA	TRBJ2-3	TGTGCCAGCAGCGTAGGGGGACAACTTAGCACAGATACGCAGTATTTT	CASSVGGQLSTDTQYF
NA	16	TRBV4-3	NA	TRBJ1-1	TGCGCCAGCAGCCAGGGGGCGGGTGGGGGGTTCACTGAAGCTTTCTTT	CASSQGAGGGFTEAFF
NA	16	TRBV19	NA	TRBJ1-1	TGTGCCAGTAGTATAGGCGATCTGGGGGCGAACACTGAAGCTTTCTTT	CASSIGDLGANTEAFF
NA	12	TRBV30	NA	TRBJ2-7	TGTGCCTGGAGTGTACTAGGTGACGAGCAGTACTTC	CAWSVLGDEQYF